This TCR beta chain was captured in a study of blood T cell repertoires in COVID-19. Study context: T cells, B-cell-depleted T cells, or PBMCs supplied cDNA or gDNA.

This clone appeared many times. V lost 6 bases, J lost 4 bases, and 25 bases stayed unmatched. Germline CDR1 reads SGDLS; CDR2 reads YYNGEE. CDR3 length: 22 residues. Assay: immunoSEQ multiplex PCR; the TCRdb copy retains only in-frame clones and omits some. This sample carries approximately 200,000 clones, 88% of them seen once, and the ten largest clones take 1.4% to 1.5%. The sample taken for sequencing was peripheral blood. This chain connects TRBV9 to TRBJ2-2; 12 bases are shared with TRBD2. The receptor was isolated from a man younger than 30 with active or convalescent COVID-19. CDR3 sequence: CASKRGTAPRRTSGIGTGELFF. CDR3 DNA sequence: TGTGCCAGCAAACGGGGGACAGCACCCCGTCGGACTAGCGGGATAGGCACCGGGGAGCTGTTTTTT.